Here is one TCR beta chain with its context. The clone's antigen remains unknown. An end of the junction differs from the germline gene, which may be a read error. Without any cell sorting, total RNA and DNA were extracted together from about 20-30 mg of bulk tissue using the AllPrep DNA/RNA mini kit. Four or five patients with histopathologically diagnosed primary liver carcinoma underwent surgical resection in China between late 2015 and early 2016. At the time of sampling, the patients had chronic HBV infection and had not received any treatment. Five spatially separated regions were sampled per tumor: superior, inferior, left-lateral and right-lateral poles, plus the tumor centre. Histological examination found more than 90% viable tumor cells in every tumor sample. Fresh tumor and adjacent tissue pieces were bisected; one half was stored in RNAlater at -80°C, the other sent for histology. This specimen comes from a study of tumor-infiltrating lymphocytes in primary liver carcinoma (dated by TCRdb to the late 2010s). Context from the whole study: Of the five patients (three men and two women, aged 30 to 69 years), four had hepatocellular carcinoma and one had combined HCC and intrahepatic cholangiocarcinoma. For each liver tumor, the study sampled five regions along with adjacent normal tissue and blood, and applied TCRbeta repertoire sequencing, expression microarrays and whole-exome sequencing. A total of about 35 specimens from 5 patients, comprising approximately 25 tumor regions, 5 adjacent noncancerous liver tissues and 5 peripheral blood samples, were covered by TCRbeta repertoire sequencing. The five patients had tumors staged T1-T3 N0M0, with maximum diameters ranging from roughly 4 to 10 cm. To link TCRbeta repertoire diversity to the local molecular phenotype, the 20 to 25 tumor region samples were profiled with Agilent mRNA microarrays. Each sample produced about 3.5 to 7.13 million productive TCRbeta reads, and read depth showed no significant difference between tissue types. Repertoires from technical replicates were highly reproducible, with mean shared-clone rates approximately 0.88 and correlation coefficients above 0.98. What the research found in general, with its limitations: Just about 7.5-25% of top clones turned up in all five regions of a tumor, which suggests spatial heterogeneity among tumor-infiltrating T cells. Only the TCR beta chain was sequenced, which likely underestimates true repertoire diversity because unpaired alpha chains were not captured. With just a few patients in the study, the authors point out that the findings should be validated in a larger study. Repertoire overlap was found to be higher between tumor regions (mean roughly 35%) than between tumor-adjacent (approximately 17%) or tumor-blood (about 15%) pairs, consistent with antigen-driven expansion. The top 250 clones made up a significantly larger repertoire fraction in tumors than in blood (p = 0.039). Bulk unsorted samples precluded comparing CD4+ and CD8+ T cell repertoires.

A constant-region primer and ProtoScript II reverse transcriptase were used to reverse-transcribe TCRbeta-specific cDNA from approximately 500 ng total RNA. Construction of the TCRbeta libraries relied on three nested rounds of multiplex PCR, following a slightly modified ARM-PCR procedure. Each of the first two PCR rounds ran for 9 to 10 cycles using multiplex TRBV1-TRBV30 forward primers together with a Cbeta reverse primer. Sample barcodes and Illumina adapters were added in a final 25-cycle PCR with Deep VentR polymerase. Before sequencing, amplicons of 200-500 bp were gel-purified using a QIAquick gel extraction kit. The TCRbeta amplicons were sequenced with 250-bp paired-end reads on an Illumina HiSeq 2500. The paper's data handling went like this. Trimmomatic v0.33 was used to quality-trim the reads, and FLASH v1.2.11 was used to merge paired reads so that full CDR3 sequences could be recovered. V, D and J germline segments were assigned to the rearranged TCRbeta sequences by MiGEC v1.2.1b. VDJtools v1.0.0 computed clonotype statistics and Shannon-Wiener diversity indices. To reduce sampling bias, subsequent analyses other than the diversity analysis used only the 250 most abundant clonotypes in each sample. TCRdb passed the public sequencing reads through fastp at Q25 and MiXCR, retaining productive beta sequences. Each CDR3 protein appears once, grouped with its most common genes and DNA. The V and J calls and clone size come from TCRdb's table, not from the authors' own analysis. The sample table contains 50,000 to 60,000 distinct CDR3 sequences; only one count was recorded for around 82% of them. Clones ranked in the top ten supply around 22% of the sample.

The CDR3 goes from the cysteine to the phenylalanine over 14 residues. Of all the DNA, just the CDR3 is kept, 42 bases in frame from base 1. CDR1 and CDR2, looked up from the germline V gene (reference sequence), are SEHNR and FQNEAQ. This sequence originates from a man between 40 and 49 years old with primary liver carcinoma and hepatitis B virus infection. The rearranged chain carries TRBV7-9 and TRBJ2-1; a confident D gene designation cannot be given. The sequencing input was liver tumor tissue from sampling region 5. Per the publication, the cell subset or site label means: tumor region T5, tumor centre. CDR3 protein: CACSLEGSRSEQFF. The DNA sequence is as follows: TGTGCCTGCAGCTTAGAAGGTAGTCGGTCTGAGCAATTCTTC.